This is a list of T cell receptor beta chains from one sample in a study of blood T cell repertoires in COVID-19. Profiled with immunoSEQ multiplex PCR; TCRdb holds only in-frame clones, not every one. This repertoire shows about 61,000 clones, 70% to 90% found once; its top ten account for roughly 6.6%. What was sequenced was peripheral blood. These receptors originate from a man between 60 and 75 years old with acute or convalescent COVID-19. Both conserved end residues are trimmed from each CDR3. D genes are given only for firm matches.

d_call	v_call	cdr3_aa
.	TRBV7-2	ASGQGAMGYT
.	TRBV6-4	ASSERIVGGYTQY
TRBD2	TRBV27	ASSLSGGASDTQY
.	TRBV4-2	ASSLLLEAEQPQH
.	TRBV19	ASSWTLKYSNQPQH
.	TRBV6-5	ASSPGRAVNTEAF
TRBD1	TRBV29-1	SVEVTGGEKLF
TRBD1	TRBV11-3	ASSLEGTGGQKEANEQF
TRBD1	TRBV20-1	SAPRQGET
TRBD2	TRBV4-2	ASSQELAGGSETQY
.	TRBV21-1	ASTRTSGGAGTGELF
TRBD1	TRBV18	ASSQFQTGNQETQY
.	TRBV21-1	ASSKYPGSNQPQH
TRBD1	TRBV11-2	ASSPLRTGGEETQY
TRBD2	TRBV7-2	ASSLVGTSGQKNIQY
TRBD1	TRBV3-1/TRBV3-2	ASSPGQPYGYT
TRBD1	TRBV19	ASSVTGTGRETQY
TRBD1	TRBV7-9	ASSRDRGGFHTEAF
TRBD2	TRBV9	ASSVLGLAASQETQY
.	TRBV12-3/TRBV12-4	ASSLGGQETQY
.	TRBV19	ASTETTASGNTIY
.	TRBV14	ASSHILFWGGTEAF
TRBD1	TRBV19	ASTDRDRVSDEQF
.	TRBV7-9	ASSSSGSLGEKLF
TRBD2	TRBV3-1/TRBV3-2	ASSPRWTLAGELTDTQY
TRBD1	TRBV4-2	ASSGQGADTNYGYT
TRBD1	TRBV9	ASSGTGTNTEAF
.	TRBV7-9	ASSSTGMGSNQPQH
TRBD2	TRBV2	ASSASGGYEQY
.	TRBV23-1	ASSQSSRDMNTEAF